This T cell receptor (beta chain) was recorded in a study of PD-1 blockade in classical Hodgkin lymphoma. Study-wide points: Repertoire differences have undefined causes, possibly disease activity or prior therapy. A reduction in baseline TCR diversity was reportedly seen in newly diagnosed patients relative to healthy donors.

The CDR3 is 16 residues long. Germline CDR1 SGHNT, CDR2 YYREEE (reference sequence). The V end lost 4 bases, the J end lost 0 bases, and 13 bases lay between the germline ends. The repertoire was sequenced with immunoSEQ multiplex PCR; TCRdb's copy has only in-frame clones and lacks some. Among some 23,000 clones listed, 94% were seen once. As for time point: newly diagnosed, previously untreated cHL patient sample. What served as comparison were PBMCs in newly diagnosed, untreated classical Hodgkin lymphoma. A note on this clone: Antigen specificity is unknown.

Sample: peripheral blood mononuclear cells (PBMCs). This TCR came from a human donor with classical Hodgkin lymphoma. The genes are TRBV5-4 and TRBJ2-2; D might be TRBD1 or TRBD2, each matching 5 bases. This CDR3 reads CASSPQGSANTGELFF. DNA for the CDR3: TGTGCCAGCAGCCCCCAGGGTAGCGCGAACACCGGGGAGCTGTTTTTT.